The clone carrying this T cell receptor beta chain occurred many times. This specimen comes from a study of human T cells and chemical hapten exposure. About the research overall: Per-sample TCR yield variability stemmed mainly from small pooled library volume differences.

The CDR3 loop spans 19 amino acids. Unique molecular identifiers were linked by the library to individual cDNA molecules. In the original workflow: Counts of TCRs in each sample centred on a median of around 100,000 and extended from approximately 20,000 to 700,000. TCRdb reanalysed the 5' RACE reads using MiXCR and keeps one entry per CDR3 protein. TCRdb's processing, not the authors', yielded these V and J calls. The sample carries about 140,000 distinct CDR3 sequences, 4.1% recorded once. Unfractionated whole blood was the source from which total RNA was extracted. The V call is TRBV21-1, the J call TRBJ2-2; the D segment call TRBD1 is taken from the table without a DNA check. TRBV21-1 is an annotated pseudogene. The TCR sequence derives from a female donor in good health. CDR3 bases: TGTGCCAGCAACCTACTACGGGACAGAAAATATGAACACACCGGGGAGCTGTTTTTT. Amino acid sequence: CASNLLRDRKYEHTGELFF.